Below, one T cell receptor (beta chain) is given with its context. What it binds is unknown. Primers included in the PCR were 60 Vbeta and 13 Jbeta primers. TCRdb's table, derived via immunoSEQ multiplex PCR, lists solely in-frame clones and lacks some. There are 150,000 to 200,000 clones in the sample; about 78% occur only once, and over 1.1% lies in the top ten. This record comes from a study of cytomegalovirus exposure and HLA in healthy donors. Study-wide background: Within an early data release were about 85 million unique TCRs drawn from HLA-typed donors. Notes on the study in general: Most TCR sequences showed up rarely, but some public TCRs showed up in many donors. In vitro data verified three CMV-associated chains as specific for CMV antigens.

This CDR3 has 16 residues. Trimming took 4 bases from V and 7 from J; bases not matched to a gene: 12. The germline V gene has CDR1 MGHDK and CDR2 SYGVNS. It was healthy bone marrow donors who served as donors. The chain employs TRBV25-1 and TRBJ2-7; 11 positions match TRBD2. This TCR was recovered from a male donor in good health and CMV-seronegative. Sequencing was carried out using PBMCs. The CDR3 reads CASSALTSGSPLEQYF. CDR3 bases: TGTGCCAGCAGTGCCCTCACTAGCGGGAGTCCCTTGGAGCAGTACTTC.